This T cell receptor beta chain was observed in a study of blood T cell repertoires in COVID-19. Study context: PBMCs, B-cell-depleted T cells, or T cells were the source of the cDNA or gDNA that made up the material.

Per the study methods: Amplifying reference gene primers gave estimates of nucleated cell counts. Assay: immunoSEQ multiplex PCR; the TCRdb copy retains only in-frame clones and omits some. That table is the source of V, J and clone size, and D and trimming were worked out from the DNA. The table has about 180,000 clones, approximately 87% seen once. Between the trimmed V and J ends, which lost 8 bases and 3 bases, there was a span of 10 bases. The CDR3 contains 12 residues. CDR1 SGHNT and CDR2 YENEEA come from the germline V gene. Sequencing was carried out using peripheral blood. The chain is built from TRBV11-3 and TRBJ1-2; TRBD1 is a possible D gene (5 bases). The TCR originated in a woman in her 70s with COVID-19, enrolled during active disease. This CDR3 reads CASPDSYYGYTF. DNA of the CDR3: TGTGCCAGCCCTGACAGCTACTATGGCTACACCTTC.